The 17 T cell receptor beta chains presented below share a single source sample, sequenced in a study of blood T cell repertoires in COVID-19. Clones were read by immunoSEQ multiplex PCR, and TCRdb kept only the in-frame ones, dropping some. The sample includes tens of thousands of clones, approximately 85% of them seen just once. Input material: peripheral blood. The receptors come from a human donor in a cohort sampled during active COVID-19.

The chain joins TRBV28 to TRBJ2-7, with D possibly TRBD1 on 5 matching bases. Trimming shortened V by 8 bases and J by 3 bases, and 8 bases separated the two germline ends. Germline lookup yields CDR1 MDHEN and CDR2 SYDVKM. The CDR3 is 11 residues long. The CDR3 nucleotides read TGTGCCAGCCGGCAGGGCTACGAGCAGTACTTC. Its translation is CASRQGYEQYF.

This chain uses TRBV6-2 or TRBV6-3 with TRBJ1-5; D is unclear. Trimming took off 4 bases at V and 4 bases at J, with 5 bases between the two ends. Germline V gives CDR1 MNHEY, CDR2 SVGEGT. The CDR3 is 12 residues long. The CDR3 sequence: CASSSPNQPQHF. In nucleotides, the CDR3 is TGTGCCAGCAGTTCCCCGAATCAGCCCCAGCATTTT.

J is TRBJ1-2 and V is TRBV3-1 (or the pseudogene TRBV3-2); no firm D call. Trimming stripped 4 bases from V and 2 bases from J, with 8 bases between. The germline gives CDR1 LGHDT, CDR2 YNNKEL (reference sequence). The CDR3 spans 13 residues. The CDR3: CASSLDLNYGYTF. CDR3 nucleotide sequence: TGTGCCAGCAGCCTGGACTTAAACTATGGCTACACCTTC.

The genes are TRBV2 and TRBJ1-5; TRBD1 matches 9 bases. J lost 7 bases, V lost 3 bases, and 4 bases had no gene match. The CDR3 contains 14 residues. Germline assignment: CDR1 SNHLY and CDR2 FYNNEI. In DNA, the CDR3 is TGTGCCAGCAGTGAGACAGGGGGTATGCAGCCCCAGCATTTT. Protein product: CASSETGGMQPQHF.

CDR3 sequence (DNA): TGTGCCAGCAGCGCCCAGACAGGGGGCTTCGGGGGGGAGCTGTTTTTT. This translates into CASSAQTGGFGGELFF. V and J are TRBV9 and TRBJ2-2; 10 nucleotides agree with TRBD1. The CDR3 consists of 16 residues. The V gene's germline CDR1 is SGDLS and CDR2 YYNGEE. V shed 3 bases and J 8 bases; nucleotides not matched to a gene: 10.

V gene TRBV30 combines with J gene TRBJ2-3; 10 bases match TRBD2. V was pared by 7 bases and J by 2 bases, with 9 bases of the junction left unmatched. This CDR3 is 15 amino acids long. CDR1 and CDR2 from the germline V gene are GTSNPN and SVGIG (reference sequence). In DNA form, the CDR3 reads TGTGCCTCGGACCGACTAGCGGGTGTCACAGATACGCAGTATTTT. Its translation: CASDRLAGVTDTQYF.

This clone was recorded a few times. Written as DNA, the CDR3 is TGTGCCAGCAGCCGCCTTCAAGAGGCGGGAGGGATCGACTACGAGCAGTACTTC. Translating gives CASSRLQEAGGIDYEQYF. The rearrangement links TRBV3-1 (or the pseudogene TRBV3-2) to TRBJ2-7; 9 bases align to TRBD2. Germline trimming cut 4 bases from V and 3 bases from J; bases unmatched to any gene: 16. Per germline, CDR1 LGHDT and CDR2 YNNKEL (reference sequence). The CDR3 loop spans 18 amino acids.

This chain connects TRBV6-4 to TRBJ1-5; tentative D call: TRBD1 (6 bases). V lost 2 bases, J lost 3 bases, and 17 bases lay in between. The CDR3 runs 17 residues. Germline values: CDR1 MRHNA, CDR2 SNTAGT. CDR3 sequence: CASSDTGGRGYNQPQHF. CDR3 in DNA: TGTGCCAGCAGTGACACGGGCGGGAGGGGGTACAATCAGCCCCAGCATTTT.

This chain links TRBV7-9 with TRBJ1-2, with a tentative D call TRBD1 (5 bases). The V end lost 1 base, the J end lost 8 bases, and 17 bases lay between the germline ends. Germline CDR1 is SEHNR and CDR2 is FQNEAQ (reference sequence). The CDR3 is 15 residues long. The chain's CDR3 is CASSLGVSGGFGYTF. In nucleotides, the CDR3 is TGTGCCAGCAGCTTAGGGGTTAGTGGGGGGTTCGGCTACACCTTC.

The chain is built from TRBV7-8 and TRBJ2-7; 8 bases line up with TRBD1. Losses at the gene ends were 5 bases for V and 2 bases for J; bases not matched to a gene: 5. This CDR3 has 14 amino acids. Germline V CDR1 and CDR2: SGHVS, FQNEAQ. CDR3 residues: CASSPDRATYEQYF. For the CDR3, the DNA is TGTGCCAGCAGCCCGGACAGGGCCACCTACGAGCAGTACTTC.

The chain links TRBV6-5 to TRBJ1-3, with a tentative D call TRBD1 (5 bases). Trimming removed 5 bases from V and 0 bases from J, with 8 bases in between. Germline V gene lookup returns CDR1 MNHEY and CDR2 SVGAGI. The CDR3 runs to 14 residues. The CDR3 protein is CASSQTDSGNTIYF. The CDR3 region has the DNA TGTGCCAGCAGTCAGACAGACTCTGGAAACACCATATATTTT.

V usage is TRBV30 and J usage is TRBJ2-1; 8 bases agree with TRBD2. Trimming cost V 3 bases and J 4 bases; bases outside gene matches: 5. Germline CDR1 reads GTSNPN; CDR2 reads SVGIG (reference sequence). This CDR3 comprises 14 residues. CDR3 region: CAWSDTSGYNEQFF. The CDR3, as DNA: TGTGCCTGGAGCGATACTAGCGGTTACAATGAGCAGTTCTTC.

This clone was picked up one time. The chain combines TRBV4-2 with TRBJ2-1; 9 bases are a match to TRBD1. CDR1 LGHNA and CDR2 YNFKEQ come from the germline V gene. Germline trimming cut 4 bases from V and 5 bases from J; bases unmatched to any gene: 6. The CDR3 runs 15 residues. In DNA form, the CDR3 reads TGTGCCAGCAGCCCATCGGGACAGGGACACAATGAGCAGTTCTTC. Residues: CASSPSGQGHNEQFF.

This chain joins TRBV5-1 and TRBJ2-5, with 8 bases lining up with TRBD1. Germline V gene data show CDR1 as SGHRS and CDR2 as YFSETQ. V lost 4 bases to trimming and J lost 5 bases; unmatched junction nucleotides: 10. The CDR3 has 15 residues. Here the CDR3 reads CASSIRDRIRETQYF. The CDR3 DNA follows: TGCGCCAGCAGCATCCGGGACAGGATTAGGGAGACCCAGTACTTC.

This sequence joins TRBV19 and TRBJ1-2; D is unresolved. The CDR3 extends over 13 amino acids. V shed 5 bases and J shed 8 bases, with 15 bases lying between them. The germline gives CDR1 LNHDA, CDR2 SQIVND (reference sequence). The CDR3 nucleotides read TGTGCCAGTAGTCGGGCGCCCGGGGAGGGCTACACCTTC. It translates to CASSRAPGEGYTF. Full variable domain (outside the CDR3, taken from reference TRBV19 and TRBJ1-2): DGGITQSPKYLFRKEGQNVTLSCEQNLNHDAMYWYRQDPGQGLRLIYYSQIVNDFQKGDIAEGYSVSREKKESFPLTVTSAQKNPTAFYLCASSRAPGEGYTFGSGTRLTVV.

The gene calls are TRBV2 and TRBJ2-3; 12 nucleotides line up with TRBD2. Germline CDR1 SNHLY, CDR2 FYNNEI. This CDR3 spans 16 amino acids. V lost 6 bases, J lost 0 bases, and 4 bases stayed unmatched. In DNA, the CDR3 is TGTGCCAGCAGGGGACTAGCGGGTTCTAGCACAGATACGCAGTATTTT. This gives the protein CASRGLAGSSTDTQYF.

V and J are TRBV7-9 and TRBJ1-3, with D possibly matching TRBD1 (5 bases). V lost 2 bases to trimming and J lost 4 bases, with 9 bases between them. There are 14 residues in the CDR3. Per the germline V gene, CDR1 is SEHNR and CDR2 is FQNEAQ (reference sequence). CDR3 coding DNA: TGTGCCAGCAGCTTAATCGGGGGAGGAAACACCATATATTTT. It encodes CASSLIGGGNTIYF.